This TCR beta chain was profiled in a study of blood T cells in healthy people across ages. Study-wide points: Comparison with aged donors showed that long-lived donors had more naive CD4+ cells and higher diversity.

This clonotype occurred a few times. Its antigen is unknown. A J-beta primer mix and a sample-barcoded 5' primer were used in a second PCR of about 7 to 12 cycles. Each cDNA molecule received a tag from a template-switch adaptor that had 12 random nucleotides. A single record per CDR3 protein comes from TCRdb applying MiXCR to the 5' RACE reads. This sample has about 1,800,000 distinct CDR3 sequences, with roughly 28% found just once. Extractions gave at least 5.5 micrograms of total RNA per sample. Sequencing was performed on blood. This TCR came from a woman under 40 in good health.

This chain's CDR3 is CASSSRDGLEDTQYF. The CDR3 DNA follows: TGCGCCAGCAGCTCACGGGACGGACTCGAAGATACGCAGTATTTT. This sequence joins TRBV4-3 and TRBJ2-3, with D perhaps given as TRBD1 or TRBD2 (5 bases each). Per germline, CDR1 LGHNA and CDR2 YSLEER. With 5 bases removed from V and 5 bases from J, the gap between germline ends came to 17 bases. The CDR3 sequence is 15 residues long.